These 6 T cell receptor beta chains share one sample of origin, sequenced in a study of cytomegalovirus exposure and HLA in healthy donors. Primers for the PCR totalled 60 Vbeta and 13 Jbeta. Libraries were prepared by immunoSEQ multiplex PCR; TCRdb keeps only in-frame clonotypes and omits some of them. This sample has 140,000 to 150,000 clones, with roughly four fifths found just once. Sequenced input: PBMCs. These receptors originate from a woman aged 55-69 years in good health and CMV-seropositive.

The chain carries TRBV6-5 and TRBJ1-5, with 9 bases identical to TRBD1. Germline V CDR1 and CDR2: MNHEY, SVGAGI. This CDR3 is built from 15 residues. V shed 2 bases, J shed 5 bases, and the junction held 4 bases outside the gene matches. CDR3: CASSYGQGKDQPQHF. CDR3 nucleotide sequence: TGTGCCAGCAGTTACGGACAGGGGAAGGATCAGCCCCAGCATTTT.

This sequence joins TRBV4-3 and TRBJ2-2; the D is unclear. Trimming removed 0 bases from V and 6 bases from J, with 5 bases in between. This CDR3 is 13 amino acids long. The V gene's germline CDR1 is LGHNA and CDR2 YSLEER. CDR3 residues: CASSQDSSGELFF. The CDR3 DNA reads as TGCGCCAGCAGCCAAGATAGTTCCGGGGAGCTGTTTTTT.

This CDR3 reads CASSEISGQGDEQFF. CDR3 in DNA: TGTGCCAGCAGTGAAATCTCCGGACAGGGCGATGAGCAGTTCTTC. This chain joins TRBV6-1 and TRBJ2-1; 8 bases line up with TRBD1. This CDR3 has 15 residues. Germline V lookup: CDR1 MNHNS, CDR2 SASEGT. Unmatched junction bases numbered 8, after V lost 2 bases and J lost 8 bases.

This clone was seen a handful of times. This chain connects TRBV4-1 to TRBJ2-3; 7 bases match TRBD2. The length of the CDR3 is 16 residues. Germline CDR1 is MGHRA and CDR2 is YSYEKL. V lost 2 bases and J lost 2; bases outside the gene matches: 7. Here the CDR3 DNA reads TGCGCCAGCAGCCAACCTAGCGGAGCCTACACAGATACGCAGTATTTT. Protein: CASSQPSGAYTDTQYF.

This clone was seen only once. The genes are TRBV6-1 and TRBJ2-3; 13 nucleotides agree with TRBD2. Germline CDR1 is MNHNS and CDR2 is SASEGT. J was trimmed by 2 bases and V by 4 bases; bases with no gene match: 9. The CDR3 loop spans 18 amino acids. CDR3 nucleotides: TGTGCCAGCAGTGTTTTAGTGACTAGCGGGAGGAACACAGATACGCAGTATTTT. Amino acids: CASSVLVTSGRNTDTQYF.

The gene calls are TRBV27 and TRBJ1-5; 7 nucleotides line up with TRBD1. V was pared by 6 bases and J by 4 bases, with 6 bases of the junction left unmatched. The CDR3 spans 14 residues. Germline V CDR1 and CDR2: MNHEY, SMNVEV (reference sequence). CDR3 region: CASSRQGENQPQHF. CDR3 nucleotide sequence: TGTGCCAGCAGCCGACAGGGTGAGAATCAGCCCCAGCATTTT.